This TCR beta chain appears in the sequencing data of a study of response to subunit inactivated influenza vaccine (dated by TCRdb to the late 2010s). Looking at the study overall: Deep quantitative T cell receptor repertoire profiling was used in the study to track responses to a trivalent subunit inactivated influenza vaccine.

To prepare the library, RT-PCR was applied. For sequencing, an Illumina HiSeq 2500 was employed. TCRdb redid the processing of the public reads, applying fastp at Q25 and MiXCR, and retained in-frame beta chains. A single entry per CDR3 protein holds the most common genes and DNA from its merged rows. The table for this sample lists about 180,000 distinct CDR3 sequences; about 9% of them were counted only once. The top ten constitute roughly 11% of the sample. This clonotype was seen ten or more times. Its antigen target is currently unknown. Base qualities are not recorded, but no much larger clone differs from it by a single base. Results and caveats for the whole study, not just this receptor: The authors suggested that each seasonal influenza vaccination may recruit only a limited number of new T cells.

According to the germline V gene (reference sequence), CDR1 reads GTSNPN and CDR2 reads SVGIG. From the cysteine through the phenylalanine, the CDR3 covers 14 amino acids. Kept here is only the CDR3 DNA, which spans 42 bases and is read in frame from base 1. Trimming takes 5 bases off V and 0 bases off J; junction bases not matched to a gene: 5. The sample consisted of non-naive T cells sorted from PBMCs, taken on the day of vaccination. Interpreted using the paper, the cell subset or site label stands for: memory T cell fraction. This TCR came from a man in his fifties or sixties who received an inactivated influenza vaccine. Donor details come from another sample of the same person, matched by shared clones. The chain joins TRBV30 to TRBJ2-3, with 7 middle bases fitting TRBD2. The nucleotide sequence is given as TGTGCCTGGGGGAGGGGACTGAGCACAGATACGCAGTATTTT. Its translation reads: CAWGRGLSTDTQYF. The CDR3, completed at both ends by the reference TRBV30 and TRBJ2-3 genes, gives the full variable domain SQTIHQWPATLVQPVGSPLSLECTVEGTSNPNLYWYRQAAGRGLQLLFYSVGIGQISSEVPQNLSASRPQDRQFILSSKKLLLSDSGFYLCAWGRGLSTDTQYFGPGTRLTVL.